These 12 T cell receptor beta chains share one sample of origin, sequenced in a study of regulatory T cells in long-lasting Graves disease. Specified time point: newly diagnosed GD, antithyroid drugs for less than 3 months. Preparation of the TCR library used RNA extracted from PBMCs. In building TCR beta libraries, iRepertoire HTBI primers were used together with Arm-PCR of CDR3 regions. TCRdb itself ran the multiplex PCR reads through MiXCR, one entry per CDR3 protein. The table shows about 540,000 distinct CDR3 sequences, with roughly 12% occurring only once. A further study also used this sample, focusing on T cells in Graves' hyperthyroidism and ophthalmopathy.

The sequenced sample was peripheral blood mononuclear cells (PBMCs), obtained at new diagnosis, from a patient treated with antithyroid drugs. The receptor set was obtained from a man under 40 with Graves disease.

V is TRBV18 and J is TRBJ2-1, with a possible D match to TRBD2 (6 bases). Germline assignment: CDR1 KGHSH and CDR2 LQKENI. V lost 9 bases to trimming and J lost 7 bases, with 16 bases between them. This CDR3 has 13 amino acids. The CDR3 reads CASAAGAGNEQFF. The CDR3 coding sequence is TGTGCCAGTGCCGCAGGTGCGGGGAATGAGCAGTTCTTC.

This clonotype was picked up many times. The chain combines TRBV7-9 with TRBJ2-1, with TRBD2 identical over 8 bases. Germline assignment: CDR1 SEHNR and CDR2 FQNEAQ (reference sequence). V gave up 2 bases and J gave up 3 bases; unmatched junction bases: 3. The CDR3 length is 15 residues. CDR3 protein: CASSLNSGNYNEQFF. CDR3 nucleotide sequence: TGTGCCAGCAGCTTAAATAGCGGGAACTACAATGAGCAGTTCTTC.

The chain has TRBV5-4 and TRBJ1-1, with a weak D call TRBD1 (5 bases). The CDR3 contains 13 residues. The germline gives CDR1 SGHNT, CDR2 YYREEE (reference sequence). With 1 base removed from V and 6 bases from J, the gap between germline ends came to 10 bases. CDR3: CASSLQGGAEAFF. In nucleotides, the CDR3 is TGTGCCAGCAGCTTGCAGGGAGGGGCTGAAGCTTTCTTT. Together with reference TRBV5-4 and TRBJ1-1, the CDR3 gives the full variable domain: ETGVTQSPTHLIKTRGQQVTLRCSSQSGHNTVSWYQQALGQGPQFIFQYYREEENGRGNFPPRFSGLQFPNYSSELNVNALELDDSALYLCASSLQGGAEAFFGQGTRLTVV.

On this clonotype itself: A read error may be the cause here, since a much bigger clone is one base away. CDR3 nucleotide sequence: TGCAGCGTTGCAGGGGCTCTGGGCACTGAAGCTTTCTTT. Protein product: CSVAGALGTEAFF. The chain couples TRBV29-1 to TRBJ1-1; perhaps TRBD1 as D (6 bases). The CDR3 sequence is 13 residues long. V was clipped by 4 bases and J by 4 bases, with 13 bases between them. Germline assignment: CDR1 SQVTM and CDR2 ANQGSEA.

In regard to this clonotype: A far bigger clonotype differs at one base, so this is likely a read error. The chain couples TRBV11-2 to TRBJ2-1; D remains ambiguous. The DNA end is more similar to TRBJ2-5, so the J call may be wrong. Germline V gene lookup returns CDR1 SGHAT and CDR2 FQNNGV. This CDR3 spans 14 amino acids. The CDR3 protein is CASSFRSPSETQYF. In DNA form, the CDR3 reads TGTGCCAGCAGCTTCAGGAGTCCCTCGGAGACCCAGTACTTC.

This clonotype was picked up many times. The J gene is TRBJ1-1, the V gene TRBV2, with TRBD1 matching 7 bases. The CDR3 consists of 12 residues. Trimming took 6 bases from V and 4 from J; bases not matched to a gene: 2. Germline lookup yields CDR1 SNHLY and CDR2 FYNNEI. The CDR3 DNA reads TGTGCCAGCAGCGCAGGGGGCACTGAAGCTTTCTTT. It encodes CASSAGGTEAFF.

With regard to this clonotype: An end of the junction differs from the germline gene, which may be a read error. The V and J genes are TRBV12-3 or TRBV12-4 and TRBJ2-7; TRBD1 agrees at 8 bases. This CDR3 is 15 amino acids long. The CDR3 loop reads CASSSGGVRVYGQYF. The CDR3 DNA reads as TGTGCCAGCAGTTCAGGGGGCGTTAGGGTGTACGGGCAGTACTTC.

The J gene is TRBJ2-3, the V gene TRBV5-1; 9 bases match TRBD1. The CDR3 length is 16 residues. V shed 4 bases, J shed 4 bases, and the junction held 10 bases outside the gene matches. Germline V gene sequence: CDR1 SGHRS, CDR2 YFSETQ. The CDR3 coding sequence is TGCGCCAGCAGCAAAGAACAGGGGGCGCGTGCAGATACGCAGTATTTT. It specifies CASSKEQGARADTQYF.

This chain links TRBV5-1 with TRBJ1-4; D gene unclear. Germline assignment: CDR1 SGHRS and CDR2 YFSETQ. The length of the CDR3 is 14 residues. Trimming took 2 bases from V and 3 from J, leaving 8 bases between them. The CDR3 protein is CASSFTDSNEKLFF. In DNA form, the CDR3 reads TGCGCCAGCAGCTTCACCGACTCTAATGAAAAACTGTTTTTT.

This clonotype was recorded many times. The chain recombines TRBV15 with TRBJ1-5; D is uncertain. The germline V gene encodes CDR1 LNHNV and CDR2 YYDKDF (reference sequence). The CDR3 length is 15 residues. The V gene lost 3 bases and the J gene lost 4 bases, with 13 bases spanning the gap. The CDR3 here is CATSSRFDPNQPQHF. The CDR3 DNA reads as TGTGCCACCAGCAGCCGTTTTGACCCAAATCAGCCCCAGCATTTT. The whole variable domain, filled in from reference TRBV15 and TRBJ1-5, reads DAMVIQNPRYQVTQFGKPVTLSCSQTLNHNVMYWYQQKSSQAPKLLFHYYDKDFNNEADTPDNFQSRRPNTSFCFLDIRSPGLGDTAMYLCATSSRFDPNQPQHFGDGTRLSIL.

V and J are TRBV7-9 and TRBJ2-3; D ambiguous. The CDR3 sequence is 16 residues long. Germline CDR1 is SEHNR and CDR2 is FQNEAQ (reference sequence). Trimming left V 4 bases short and J 2 bases short, with 16 bases between. The CDR3 DNA reads TGTGCCAGCAGCTCATTAGGGCCTGGTCACACAGATACGCAGTATTTT. This encodes CASSSLGPGHTDTQYF.

This clonotype was counted many times. The chain is built from TRBV11-2 and TRBJ2-1, with D perhaps TRBD1 or TRBD2 (6 bases each). From germline, CDR1 is SGHAT and CDR2 FQNNGV. The V gene lost 7 bases and the J gene lost 2 bases, with 15 bases spanning the gap. This CDR3 contains 15 residues. Written as DNA, the CDR3 is TGTGCCAGCACCCCAGGGGCGGGACCCTACAATGAGCAGTTCTTC. It specifies CASTPGAGPYNEQFF.